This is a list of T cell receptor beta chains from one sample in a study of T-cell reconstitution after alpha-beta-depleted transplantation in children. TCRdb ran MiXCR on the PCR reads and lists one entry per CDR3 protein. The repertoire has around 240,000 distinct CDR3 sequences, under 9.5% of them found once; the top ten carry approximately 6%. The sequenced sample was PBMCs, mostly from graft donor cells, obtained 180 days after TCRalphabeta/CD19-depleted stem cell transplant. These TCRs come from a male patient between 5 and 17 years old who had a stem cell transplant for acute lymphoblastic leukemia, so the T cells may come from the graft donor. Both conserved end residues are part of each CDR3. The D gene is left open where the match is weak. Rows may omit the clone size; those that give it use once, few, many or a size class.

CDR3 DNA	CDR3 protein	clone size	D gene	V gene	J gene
TGTGCCATCGGGGTCTCCGGGGAGCTGTTTTTT	CAIGVSGELFF	many	.	TRBV10-3	TRBJ2-2
TGTGCCAGCAGCCATCTAAGATACCGGGACAGGCCATTTTACACTGAAGCTTTCTTT	CASSHLRYRDRPFYTEAFF	many	TRBD1	TRBV3-1	TRBJ1-1
TGTGCCACCAGTGGGTCCCGAGCGGGAGCAGGGGATGAGCAGTTCTTC	CATSGSRAGAGDEQFF	many	TRBD2	TRBV24-1	TRBJ2-1
TGTGCCACCCAGGGGCAGGGGGGCGTCCTGACTTTC	CATQGQGGVLTF	many	.	TRBV11-2	TRBJ2-6
TGCAGTGCTAGAGGTGGTGGAGAGACCCAGTACTTC	CSARGGGETQYF	many	.	TRBV20-1	TRBJ2-5
TGCAGTGCCCCCAGTCGGGGTAATCAGCCCCAGCATTTT	CSAPSRGNQPQHF	many	.	TRBV20-1	TRBJ1-5
TGTGCCACCATACAGGGGGCACGCAATCAGCCCCAGCATTTT	CATIQGARNQPQHF	medium-sized	TRBD1	TRBV12-3/TRBV12-4	TRBJ1-5
TGTGCCAGCAGCGCGGGACAGACGCCTCCCTCTGGGGCCAACGTCCTGACTTTC	CASSAGQTPPSGANVLTF	many	TRBD1	TRBV9	TRBJ2-6
TGTGCCACCAGCAGAGCGGTCGGGACTAGCAACGGGGAGCTGTTTTTT	CATSRAVGTSNGELFF	few	TRBD2	TRBV15	TRBJ2-2
TGTGCCAGTAGTATAGGTGGGGGGAACTCCTACGAGCAGTACTTC	CASSIGGGNSYEQYF	many	.	TRBV19	TRBJ2-7
TGCAGTGCTAGAGATGGGGCTAGCGGGGCCGCGCAGTACTTC	CSARDGASGAAQYF	few	TRBD2	TRBV20-1	TRBJ2-7
TGTGCCAGCGGGGACCCCTATAACCTAGATACGCAGTATTTT	CASGDPYNLDTQYF	few	.	TRBV19	TRBJ2-3
TGTGCCAGCAGCCAAGTTAGGGGTAGGAGCGGGGAGCTGTTTTTT	CASSQVRGRSGELFF	many	.	TRBV3-1	TRBJ2-2
TGTGCCAGCAGCTTAGATGGTGGGGACGCCTCCTACGAGCAGTACTTC	CASSLDGGDASYEQYF	.	.	TRBV7-6	TRBJ2-7
TGTGCCAGCAGTTATCTGGCGGGACGGAGAGGGGAAAAACTGTTTTTT	CASSYLAGRRGEKLFF	few	.	TRBV6-5	TRBJ1-4
TGTGCCAGCAGCTTAAAAATCGGGGGGCCTAACTATGGCTACACCTTC	CASSLKIGGPNYGYTF	many	.	TRBV7-2	TRBJ1-2
TGTGCCAGCAGTTTATATGCCCTGGGCAGGCTGAACACCGGGGAGCTGTTTTTT	CASSLYALGRLNTGELFF	many	.	TRBV27	TRBJ2-2
TGCGCCAGCAGCTTGCGGACAGGGGGCAAAGACGAGCAGTACTTC	CASSLRTGGKDEQYF	many	TRBD1	TRBV5-1	TRBJ2-7
TGTGCCAGCAGGTTGCGAGGATACTCCTACAATGAGCAGTTCTTC	CASRLRGYSYNEQFF	many	.	TRBV5-6	TRBJ2-1
TGTGCCAGCATAGGTTCACAGGAAAAACTGTTTTTT	CASIGSQEKLFF	many	.	TRBV2	TRBJ1-4
TGTGCCAGCAGTCCTCCCACTAGCGGGGGGTTCGAGACCCAGTACTTC	CASSPPTSGGFETQYF	.	TRBD2	TRBV2	TRBJ2-5
TGCGCCAGCAGTCAAACCGCTCCGGGACTAGCTTACGAGCAGTACTTC	CASSQTAPGLAYEQYF	few	TRBD2	TRBV23-1	TRBJ2-7
TGTGCCAGCTCACAGGGGGCAGGGGGCTTCTATGGCTACACCTTC	CASSQGAGGFYGYTF	.	TRBD1	TRBV7-2	TRBJ1-2
TGTGCCAGCAGTTTTTTAGTTTCTGCGGAGACCCAGTACTTC	CASSFLVSAETQYF	many	.	TRBV28	TRBJ2-5
TGTGCCAGCAGCTTAACGAGCGGGGCTCAAGAGACCCAGTACTTC	CASSLTSGAQETQYF	many	TRBD2	TRBV7-3	TRBJ2-5
TGTGCCAGCAGCAATACCCGACCCACTCCGGGGCCCGGTTACACTGAAGCTTTCTTT	CASSNTRPTPGPGYTEAFF	.	.	TRBV12-3/TRBV12-4	TRBJ1-1
TGCGCCAGCACCGAGGACCCTAGACCCCAAGAGACCCAGTACTTC	CASTEDPRPQETQYF	many	.	TRBV5-1	TRBJ2-5
TGTGCCAGCAGCAGAACCGGGACAGGCTTTCGGGAGACCCAGTACTTC	CASSRTGTGFRETQYF	many	TRBD1	TRBV7-9	TRBJ2-5
TGTGCCAGCAGCCAAGTGAACAACTATGGCTACACCTTC	CASSQVNNYGYTF	many	.	TRBV14	TRBJ1-2
TGTGCCAGCAGCCCCACTCCAGGGGATCCACCCCTCCACTTT	CASSPTPGDPPLHF	many	.	TRBV7-9	TRBJ1-6
TGTGCCAGCAGTCTGGGACATCGGAACACTGAAGCTTTCTTT	CASSLGHRNTEAFF	many	.	TRBV12-3/TRBV12-4	TRBJ1-1
TGCGCCAGCAGCCGGCCAAGTGGGGTCGGTGAGCAGTTCTTC	CASSRPSGVGEQFF	many	.	TRBV4-1	TRBJ2-1
TGTGCCAGTAGTATAGAGGGAGTTTCCAATCAGCCCCAGCATTTT	CASSIEGVSNQPQHF	many	.	TRBV19	TRBJ1-5
TGTGCCAGCACTCGACAGGGGGCCCTCTCTGGGGCCAACGTCCTGACTTTC	CASTRQGALSGANVLTF	many	TRBD1	TRBV27	TRBJ2-6
TGTGCCAGCTCGCCCTTAGCCGACTCTGGAAACACCATATATTTT	CASSPLADSGNTIYF	many	.	TRBV18	TRBJ1-3
TGTGCCAGCAGTAGTCTGGACATCGGGACCCAGTACTTC	CASSSLDIGTQYF	many	.	TRBV6-1	TRBJ2-5
TGTGCCAGCAGTGAATCTAGCGGGGGGGCCGCTGAGCAGTTCTTC	CASSESSGGAAEQFF	many	TRBD2	TRBV2	TRBJ2-1
TGTGCCAGCAGCCAAAGCCCCCTGTACAATGAGCAGTTCTTC	CASSQSPLYNEQFF	many	.	TRBV3-1	TRBJ2-1
TGTGCCAGTCGACAGGGTGGTAACACCATATATTTT	CASRQGGNTIYF	many	TRBD1	TRBV6-1	TRBJ1-3
TGTGCCAGCAAGGCGGGGACCGACAATGAGCAGTTCTTC	CASKAGTDNEQFF	many	.	TRBV9	TRBJ2-1
TGTGCCAGCAGTTACTTCGGACGGGAAGCTTTCTTT	CASSYFGREAFF	.	.	TRBV6-5	TRBJ1-1
TGTGCCAGCAGTCAACTAGCGGGGGACTCCTACGAGCAGTACTTC	CASSQLAGDSYEQYF	few	TRBD2	TRBV16	TRBJ2-7
TGTGCCAGCAGCCAGTCCCGACAGGGAAGAATCCAGCCCCAGCATTTT	CASSQSRQGRIQPQHF	.	TRBD1	TRBV12-3/TRBV12-4	TRBJ1-5
TGTGCCAGCAGCTTGAGGGGGCAGGGGAGGACACAGCCCCAGCATTTT	CASSLRGQGRTQPQHF	many	TRBD1	TRBV5-6	TRBJ1-5
TGCAGTGCTAGTCGGGGGGCGATGAACACTGAAGCTTTCTTT	CSASRGAMNTEAFF	many	.	TRBV20-1	TRBJ1-1
TGTGCCAGCAGTTCAATACAGGGAGCCAATGAGCAGTTCTTC	CASSSIQGANEQFF	many	.	TRBV6-5	TRBJ2-1
TGTGCCAGCAGCTTCGGAGCGGGGGGGCCTGAGGGCACAGATACGCAGTATTTT	CASSFGAGGPEGTDTQYF	many	TRBD2	TRBV7-8	TRBJ2-3
TGTGCCAGCAGTTGGGACAGGGGGAATTCACCCCTCCACTTT	CASSWDRGNSPLHF	many	TRBD1	TRBV27	TRBJ1-6
TGTGCCAGCAGTTATCACCCAGGGTGGACCTATGGCTACACCTTC	CASSYHPGWTYGYTF	many	.	TRBV6-5	TRBJ1-2
TGTGCCAGCAGTGCGGGACTAGCGGTCAACGAGCAGTACTTC	CASSAGLAVNEQYF	many	TRBD2	TRBV27	TRBJ2-7
TGCAGCGTTGTGAGGGACAGGGGGAGGCATCAGCCCCAGCATTTT	CSVVRDRGRHQPQHF	few	TRBD1	TRBV29-1	TRBJ1-5
TGTGCCAGCAGCCAAGGGGTCACCTACGAGCAGTACTTC	CASSQGVTYEQYF	many	.	TRBV4-2	TRBJ2-7
TGTGCCAGCAGCCAAGGGGTCGGGGGCCTAACCGGGGAGCTGTTTTTT	CASSQGVGGLTGELFF	many	.	TRBV4-2	TRBJ2-2
TGTGCCAGCTCACCACTGATAGGGATGACCTACGAGCAGTACTTC	CASSPLIGMTYEQYF	many	.	TRBV18	TRBJ2-7
TGCGCCAGCAGCTTGTTTGGACCGGGGGCCGCGAACACCGGGGAGCTGTTTTTT	CASSLFGPGAANTGELFF	many	.	TRBV5-1	TRBJ2-2
TGTGCCAGCAGTCCCCGGACTAGCGGGGCCTCCTACGAGCAGTACTTC	CASSPRTSGASYEQYF	many	TRBD2	TRBV28	TRBJ2-7